Sequencing of this T cell receptor (beta chain) was carried out in a study of shared clonotypes between healthy human individuals. Points from the study as a whole: In contrast to clonotypes shared by all four donors, non-shared clonotypes had lower generation probabilities. On the whole, naive subsets had larger estimated richness than memory subsets had.

As handled by the study authors: With immunoSEQ giving junction-only sequences and no quality scores, filtering differed. TCRdb's table, derived via immunoSEQ multiplex PCR, lists solely in-frame clones and lacks some. V and J calls and clone size follow that table, whereas D and trimming were derived from the DNA. Among under 200,000 clones listed, approximately 92% were seen once. Nashville, Tennessee was home to all donors, each a Caucasian adult. The germline CDR1 and CDR2 sequences are LNHNV and YYDKDF (reference sequence). V was shortened by 1 base and J by 10 bases, with 10 bases between the two germline ends. The CDR3 extends over 12 amino acids. As for this clone: What it binds is unknown.

The sequenced material came from naive CD4+ T cells sorted from blood. Indicated subset: CD45RA+ positively selected. The sequence derives from a woman in her twenties or thirties in good health. This sequence joins TRBV15 and TRBJ1-2; D remains ambiguous. The CDR3 bases are TGTGCCACCAGCAGAGGCCAGATTACCTACACCTTC. It yields the protein CATSRGQITYTF.